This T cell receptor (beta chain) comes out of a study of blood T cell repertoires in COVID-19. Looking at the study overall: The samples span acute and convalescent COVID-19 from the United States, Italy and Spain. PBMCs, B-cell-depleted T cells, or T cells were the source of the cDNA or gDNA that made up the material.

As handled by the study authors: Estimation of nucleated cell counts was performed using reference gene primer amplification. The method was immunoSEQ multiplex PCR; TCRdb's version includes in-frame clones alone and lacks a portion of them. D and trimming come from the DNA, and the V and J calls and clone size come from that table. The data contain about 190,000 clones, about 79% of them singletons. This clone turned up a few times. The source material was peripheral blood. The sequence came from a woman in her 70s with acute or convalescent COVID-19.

CDR3 sequence: CARGGGGGNTIYF. The DNA for the CDR3 is TGTGCCCGGGGAGGGGGAGGAGGAAACACCATATATTTT. The chain joins TRBV6-5 to TRBJ1-3; possible D gene TRBD1, 6 bases. Deletions cut 11 bases from V and 4 bases from J, with 15 bases between. This CDR3 has 13 residues. The V gene's germline CDR1 is MNHEY and CDR2 SVGAGI.